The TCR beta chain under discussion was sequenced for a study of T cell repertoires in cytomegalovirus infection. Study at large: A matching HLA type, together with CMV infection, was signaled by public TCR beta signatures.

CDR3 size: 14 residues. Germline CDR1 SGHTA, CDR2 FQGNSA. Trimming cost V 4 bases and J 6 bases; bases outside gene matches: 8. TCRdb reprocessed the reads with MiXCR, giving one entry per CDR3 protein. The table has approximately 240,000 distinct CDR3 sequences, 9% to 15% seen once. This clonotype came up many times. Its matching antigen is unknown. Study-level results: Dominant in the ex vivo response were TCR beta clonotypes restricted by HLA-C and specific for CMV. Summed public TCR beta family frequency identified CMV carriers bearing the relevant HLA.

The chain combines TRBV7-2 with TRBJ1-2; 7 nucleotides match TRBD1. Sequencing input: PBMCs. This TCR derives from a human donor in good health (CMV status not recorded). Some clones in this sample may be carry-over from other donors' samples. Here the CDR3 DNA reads TGTGCCAGCAGCTCCCATGGCCAGGGGGATGGCTACACCTTC. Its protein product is CASSSHGQGDGYTF.